The 28 T cell receptor beta chains reported below all come from one sample, sequenced in a study of identical twins. TCRdb itself ran the 5' RACE reads through MiXCR, one entry per CDR3 protein. The data contain approximately 210,000 distinct CDR3 sequences, approximately 5.9% of them singletons. This sample was shared with a second study, whose subject was T cells expressing NK-cell markers.

Sequencing was carried out using CD8+ T cells sorted from blood. Receptors originate from a woman aged 18 to 35 in good health.

The chain has TRBV5-1 and TRBJ1-1, with 8 bases lining up with TRBD1. The CDR3 loop spans 16 amino acids. CDR1 and CDR2 from the germline V gene are SGHRS and YFSETQ. Trimming cost V 3 bases and J 1 base; bases outside gene matches: 8. The CDR3 region is CASSSTGGSRNTEAFF. The CDR3 DNA reads as TGCGCCAGCAGCTCTACAGGGGGTAGTAGGAACACTGAAGCTTTCTTT.

This chain uses TRBV5-5 with TRBJ1-4; TRBD1 aligns across 8 bases. The CDR3 consists of 14 residues. Trimming removed 4 bases from V and 8 bases from J; junction bases left unmatched: 7. Germline assignment: CDR1 SGHKS and CDR2 YYEKEE (reference sequence). CDR3 nucleotides: TGTGCCAGCAGCCAACAGGGGGGTAGGGAAAAACTGTTTTTT. Its protein is CASSQQGGREKLFF.

This clonotype was detected ten times or more. J is TRBJ2-3 and V is TRBV7-3; D is ambiguous. The CDR3 has 12 amino acids. CDR1 is SGHTA, CDR2 FQGTGA, per germline. With 7 bases removed from V and 9 bases from J, the gap between germline ends came to 14 bases. As DNA, the CDR3 is TGTGCCAGCAAATACTTTATAATGACGCAGTATTTT. This sequence encodes CASKYFIMTQYF.

Many counts were recorded for this clonotype. This chain connects TRBV27 to TRBJ1-6, with D possibly being TRBD1 (5 bases). CDR1 is MNHEY and CDR2 is SMNVEV in the germline V gene (reference sequence). This CDR3 comprises 15 residues. V lost 4 bases and J 7 bases, leaving 14 bases between the germline ends. As DNA, the CDR3 is TGTGCCAGCAGTTCCCGGGACGGAGTCAATTCACCCCTCCACTTT. As protein: CASSSRDGVNSPLHF.

There are many counts of this clonotype. The chain's CDR3 is CSGGTAAYEQYF. CDR3 in DNA: TGCAGCGGGGGGACAGCAGCCTACGAGCAGTACTTC. The genes are TRBV29-1 and TRBJ2-7; 7 bases fit TRBD1. The germline V gene encodes CDR1 SQVTM and CDR2 ANQGSEA. After removal of 7 bases from V and 2 bases from J, the junction contained 5 bases not matched to a gene. The CDR3 is made up of 12 amino acids.

This clonotype was seen a handful of times. The chain couples TRBV29-1 to TRBJ2-7; TRBD1 agrees at 7 bases. The CDR3 is 13 amino acids. The germline V gene has CDR1 SQVTM and CDR2 ANQGSEA. Trimming took 1 base from V and 2 from J; bases not matched to a gene: 2. The CDR3 loop reads CSVEVDRPYEQYF. CDR3 sequence (DNA): TGCAGCGTTGAAGTGGACAGGCCCTACGAGCAGTACTTC.

Comment on this clonotype: This may be a read error: a much more frequent sequence differs by one nucleotide. The chain joins TRBV3-1 to TRBJ2-3, with 14 nucleotides matching TRBD2. This CDR3 spans 17 amino acids. In germline, CDR1 is LGHDT, CDR2 YNNKEL (reference sequence). This CDR3 reads CACSPGLAGGRTDTQYF. In DNA, the CDR3 is TGTGCCTGCAGCCCAGGACTAGCGGGGGGCCGCACAGATACGCAGTATTTT.

This clonotype was found many times. The V gene is TRBV29-1, the J gene TRBJ2-7; D is tentatively TRBD1 or TRBD2 (5 bases each). The CDR3 consists of 12 residues. The V and J ends lost 4 bases and 3 bases respectively, with 10 bases between them. The germline V gene has CDR1 SQVTM and CDR2 ANQGSEA. In nucleotides, the CDR3 is TGCAGCGTTGGGCAGGGAGTCTACGAGCAGTACTTC. Translation gives CSVGQGVYEQYF.

There are many counts of this clonotype. The gene calls are TRBV10-3 and TRBJ2-7; D is ambiguous. Between the trimmed V and J ends, which lost 6 bases and 4 bases, there was a span of 16 bases. Per the germline V gene, CDR1 is ENHRY and CDR2 is SYGVKD. This CDR3 region has 14 residues. CDR3 in amino acids: CAISGFLTLYEQYF. CDR3 coding DNA: TGTGCCATCAGCGGGTTCTTGACCTTGTACGAGCAGTACTTC.

At least ten counts were recorded for this clonotype. The V call is TRBV6-1, the J call TRBJ2-3, with 8 bases fitting TRBD2. Trimming took 4 bases from V and 2 from J; bases not matched to a gene: 8. The CDR3 loop spans 16 amino acids. From germline, CDR1 is MNHNS and CDR2 SASEGT. CDR3 amino acids: CASSGGGSGITDTQYF. CDR3 in DNA: TGTGCCAGCAGTGGGGGCGGTAGCGGGATCACAGATACGCAGTATTTT.

This chain uses TRBV25-1 with TRBJ1-1, with a possible D match to TRBD1 (6 bases). The V gene's germline CDR1 is MGHDK and CDR2 SYGVNS. V shed 7 bases and J shed 5 bases, with 17 bases lying between them. The CDR3 has 14 amino acids. In DNA, the CDR3 is TGTGCCAGCAAAAATACAGGGAGTAAAACTGAAGCTTTCTTT. Translation gives CASKNTGSKTEAFF.

The table lists this clonotype with many counts. The chain carries TRBV7-9 and TRBJ2-7; D is uncertain. The CDR3 covers 14 residues. Germline CDR1 and CDR2: SEHNR and FQNEAQ (reference sequence). Trimming took off 5 bases at V and 6 bases at J, with 17 bases between the two ends. This CDR3 is CASSMDVLTGEQYF. CDR3 bases: TGTGCCAGCAGCATGGACGTCCTAACGGGCGAGCAGTACTTC.

This clonotype was counted a few times. The gene calls are TRBV12-5 and TRBJ2-7, with D perhaps matching TRBD1 (6 bases). V lost 6 bases and J 6 bases, leaving 18 bases between the germline ends. The CDR3 consists of 14 residues. Germline CDR1 is LGHNT and CDR2 is FRNRAP. The CDR3 spells CASGPMTGGLEQYF. The CDR3 DNA is TGTGCTAGTGGCCCCATGACAGGTGGGCTCGAGCAGTACTTC.

This clonotype has more than one count but fewer than ten. The chain uses TRBV27 and TRBJ2-7; D is unresolved. Trimming took off 6 bases at V and 4 bases at J, with 19 bases between the two ends. In germline, CDR1 is MNHEY, CDR2 SMNVEV (reference sequence). This CDR3 comprises 15 residues. This chain's CDR3 is CASSLMGSPNYEQYF. The CDR3 nucleotides are TGTGCCAGCAGCCTTATGGGGTCGCCTAATTACGAGCAGTACTTC.

V usage is TRBV5-1 and J usage is TRBJ2-7, with a tentative D call TRBD1 (5 bases). The length of the CDR3 is 14 residues. The germline V gene encodes CDR1 SGHRS and CDR2 YFSETQ. Trimming cost V 4 bases and J 0 bases, with 11 bases left between them. The DNA of the CDR3 is TGCGCCAGCAGCCCCTGGGGCGACTCCTACGAGCAGTACTTC. This sequence encodes CASSPWGDSYEQYF.

The genes are TRBV27 and TRBJ2-2; TRBD1 aligns across 10 bases. The CDR3 is 15 residues long. Germline trimming cut 6 bases from V and 7 bases from J; bases unmatched to any gene: 8. The V gene's germline CDR1 is MNHEY and CDR2 SMNVEV (reference sequence). The CDR3 DNA sequence: TGTGCCAGCAGGGACAGGGGGGTTGTCGGCGGGGAGCTGTTTTTT. It yields the protein CASRDRGVVGGELFF.

This clonotype was recorded many times. The chain employs TRBV20-1 and TRBJ2-1; D remains unclear. V was shortened by 0 bases and J by 8 bases, with 5 bases between the two germline ends. Germline loops: CDR1 DFQATT, CDR2 SNEGSKA (reference sequence). The CDR3 has 11 residues. The DNA for the CDR3 is TGCAGTGCTAGAGATGACTATGAGCAGTTCTTC. It encodes CSARDDYEQFF.

The chain uses TRBV27 and TRBJ1-5; a weak D match, TRBD1 (5 bases). CDR3 length equals 13 residues. V lost 4 bases, J lost 6 bases, and 10 bases lay in between. Germline CDR1 reads MNHEY; CDR2 reads SMNVEV (reference sequence). CDR3 amino acids: CASSWGGAQPQHF. CDR3 nucleotide sequence: TGTGCCAGCAGTTGGGGGGGTGCTCAGCCCCAGCATTTT.

This clonotype was detected only a few times. The chain uses TRBV6-1 and TRBJ2-7; 9 positions match TRBD2. The junction had 13 bases not matched to a gene; V was cut back by 6 bases and J by 7 bases. The CDR3 has 15 amino acids. Germline values: CDR1 MNHNS, CDR2 SASEGT. Here the CDR3 DNA reads TGTGCCAGCAGCGATCAGATAGCGGGAGCGGGAGAGCAGTACTTC. Encoded protein: CASSDQIAGAGEQYF.

This clonotype was found many times. The CDR3 here is CSARGYSSYEQYF. In nucleotides, the CDR3 is TGCAGTGCCCGGGGGTACTCCTCCTACGAGCAGTACTTC. The chain combines TRBV20-1 with TRBJ2-7, with D perhaps TRBD2 (6 bases). CDR3 size: 13 residues. V was shortened by 6 bases and J by 0 bases, with 12 bases between the two germline ends. Per germline, CDR1 DFQATT and CDR2 SNEGSKA (reference sequence).

The CDR3 DNA reads TGTGCCACCAGTGTGGAAAGCAGCGGAAACACCGGGGAGCTGTTTTTT. As protein: CATSVESSGNTGELFF. The rearrangement uses TRBV24-1 and TRBJ2-2, with D possibly being TRBD2 (5 bases). Per the germline V gene, CDR1 is KGHDR and CDR2 is SFDVKD. The V end was cut by 5 bases, the J end by 2 bases, with 14 bases between. The CDR3 is 16 residues long.

CDR3 bases: TGTGCCAGCAGCGTATTAGGGGGGCGAGAGACCCAGTACTTC. Translation: CASSVLGGRETQYF. This chain links TRBV9 with TRBJ2-5; possibly TRBD1 or TRBD2 for D (6 bases each). The CDR3 consists of 14 residues. Germline lookup yields CDR1 SGDLS and CDR2 YYNGEE. V lost 1 base, J lost 4 bases, and 11 bases lay in between.

The CDR3 coding sequence is TGTGCCAGCAGCTTTTCTAGCGCCAGCTCCTACGAGCAGTACTTC. This codes for CASSFSSASSYEQYF. The chain carries TRBV5-6 and TRBJ2-7; TRBD2 is a possible D gene (6 bases). The CDR3 runs 15 residues. Germline V gene lookup returns CDR1 SGHDT and CDR2 YYEEEE. The V and J ends lost 2 bases and 0 bases respectively, with 12 bases between them.

Many counts were recorded for this clonotype. This chain connects TRBV27 to TRBJ1-5, with D perhaps matching TRBD1 (5 bases). Germline CDR1 and CDR2: MNHEY and SMNVEV (reference sequence). Trimming pared 6 bases from V and 7 bases from J, leaving 22 bases between. CDR3 length: 16 amino acids. Here the CDR3 DNA reads TGTGCCAGCAGCCCCCCCTGGCAGGGAACGGGGCAGCCCCAGCATTTT. It encodes CASSPPWQGTGQPQHF.

Many counts were recorded for this clonotype. This sequence joins TRBV4-3 and TRBJ1-2; possibly TRBD1 for D (6 bases). CDR3 length: 16 residues. Germline V gene lookup returns CDR1 LGHNA and CDR2 YSLEER. Trimming cost V 0 bases and J 4 bases, with 15 bases left between them. CDR3 sequence reads: CASSQDPTGTSYGYTF. DNA of the CDR3: TGCGCCAGCAGCCAAGACCCAACCGGGACATCCTATGGCTACACCTTC.

This sequence joins TRBV6-1 and TRBJ2-1; D is tentatively TRBD1 or TRBD2 (5 bases each). The CDR3 spans 15 residues. Germline CDR1 is MNHNS and CDR2 is SASEGT. V lost 10 bases to trimming and J lost 2 bases, with 18 bases between them. DNA for the CDR3: TGTGCCACCGGCCGGGGCCGCCCGACCTACAATGAGCAGTTCTTC. This encodes CATGRGRPTYNEQFF.

The sample holds a few counts of this clonotype. The chain recombines TRBV15 with TRBJ2-7, with TRBD2 identical over 14 bases. The J segment lost 4 bases and the V segment lost 8 bases, leaving 7 bases of the junction unmatched. The germline V gene encodes CDR1 LNHNV and CDR2 YYDKDF (reference sequence). The CDR3 is 15 amino acids. The CDR3 reads CATLGTSGRGYEQYF. CDR3 coding DNA: TGTGCCACCTTAGGGACTAGCGGGAGAGGGTACGAGCAGTACTTC.

The sample holds many counts of this clonotype. CDR3 residues: CASRGQGSQPQHF. The CDR3 DNA follows: TGTGCCAGCAGGGGACAGGGGAGCCAGCCCCAGCATTTT. This chain links TRBV6-1 with TRBJ1-5; 10 bases align to TRBD1. J was trimmed by 7 bases and V by 6 bases; bases with no gene match: 3. The length of the CDR3 is 13 residues. CDR1 MNHNS and CDR2 SASEGT come from the germline V gene.